Listed here are 17 T cell receptor beta chains from one sample, sequenced in a study of blood T cell repertoires in COVID-19. Clones were read by immunoSEQ multiplex PCR, and TCRdb kept only the in-frame ones, dropping some. Of some 94,000 clones listed, around 86% are singletons. Source material: peripheral blood. The receptors were gathered from a human donor in a cohort sampled during active COVID-19.

This rearrangement joins TRBV4-1 to TRBJ1-1; 7 positions agree with TRBD1. CDR1 and CDR2 from the germline V gene are MGHRA and YSYEKL. The CDR3 is made up of 19 amino acids. V lost 3 bases to trimming and J lost 1 base; unmatched junction nucleotides: 17. The CDR3 protein is CASSQAPIGTEMPNTEAFF. CDR3 coding DNA: TGCGCCAGCAGCCAGGCCCCAATAGGGACAGAAATGCCGAACACTGAAGCTTTCTTT.

As concerns this clone: The junction does not match germline at one end; this may be a read error. The CDR3 DNA reads as TGTGCCAGCAGTCAAGGACCGCGCAGGGACTTC. Residues: CASSQGPRRDF. The chain combines TRBV28 with TRBJ2-7; maybe TRBD1 (5 bases). Germline CDR1 and CDR2: MDHEN and SYDVKM. CDR3 length: 11 residues.

This clone was detected once. The chain uses TRBV2 and TRBJ2-1; 7 bases are a match to TRBD1. Germline V gives CDR1 SNHLY, CDR2 FYNNEI. The CDR3 covers 13 residues. Trimming removed 8 bases from V and 4 bases from J; junction bases left unmatched: 5. In DNA, the CDR3 is TGTGCCAGCGTGGGACAGAATTACAATGAGCAGTTCTTC. Amino acid sequence: CASVGQNYNEQFF. The full variable domain, rest sourced from reference TRBV2 and TRBJ2-1, is EPEVTQTPSHQVTQMGQEVILRCVPISNHLYFYWYRQILGQKVEFLVSFYNNEISEKSEIFDDQFSVERPDGSNFTLKIRSTKLEDSAMYFCASVGQNYNEQFFGPGTRLTVL.

This clone was seen once. This chain uses TRBV29-1 with TRBJ1-2, with D maybe TRBD1 (5 bases). The CDR3 runs to 12 residues. CDR1 is SQVTM and CDR2 is ANQGSEA in the germline V gene. V lost 6 bases and J 5 bases, leaving 13 bases between the germline ends. The DNA for the CDR3 is TGCAGCGTGGACACCGTCGTTTATGGCTACACCTTC. Residues: CSVDTVVYGYTF.

This chain uses TRBV28 with TRBJ1-3; no reliable D call. The CDR3 covers 15 residues. The V end was cut by 2 bases, the J end by 2 bases, with 10 bases between. Germline assignment: CDR1 MDHEN and CDR2 SYDVKM. DNA for the CDR3: TGTGCCAGCAGTTTAGGGGAGAGAGCTGGAAACACCATATATTTT. The encoded protein is CASSLGERAGNTIYF.

The rearrangement uses TRBV10-1 and TRBJ2-2; possible D gene TRBD2, 6 bases. V shed 11 bases and J shed 3 bases, with 13 bases lying between them. The germline V gene encodes CDR1 WNHNN and CDR2 SYGVQD (reference sequence). The CDR3 runs 13 residues. The CDR3: CAAGRADTGELFF. The DNA for the CDR3 is TGCGCCGCCGGGAGAGCCGACACCGGGGAGCTGTTTTTT.

This rearrangement joins TRBV28 to TRBJ2-7, with 7 nucleotides matching TRBD2. Germline CDR1 and CDR2: MDHEN and SYDVKM. This CDR3 comprises 14 residues. V was pared by 6 bases and J by 5 bases, with 10 bases of the junction left unmatched. The CDR3 DNA is TGTGCCAGCAGCTCAGCGGGAAATCTTCACGAGCAGTACTTC. Amino acid sequence: CASSSAGNLHEQYF.

The gene calls are TRBV9 and TRBJ2-7; unclear D gene. Trimming removed 0 bases from V and 0 bases from J, with 22 bases in between. The CDR3 has 19 residues. CDR1 is SGDLS and CDR2 is YYNGEE in the germline V gene. CDR3: CASSVGEELPSLSSYEQYF. The DNA of the CDR3 is TGTGCCAGCAGCGTAGGAGAAGAACTACCCAGCCTTTCCTCCTACGAGCAGTACTTC.

The rearrangement uses TRBV27 and TRBJ2-5, with 7 bases matching TRBD2. This CDR3 has 14 residues. Per germline, CDR1 MNHEY and CDR2 SMNVEV (reference sequence). V was clipped by 2 bases and J by 2 bases; unmatched bases: 2. The CDR3 bases are TGTGCCAGCAGTTTAGCGGGAGTGCAAGAGACCCAGTACTTC. Amino acid sequence: CASSLAGVQETQYF.

The chain links TRBV5-5 to TRBJ2-1; 12 bases are a match to TRBD2. Germline trimming cut 4 bases from V and 6 bases from J; bases unmatched to any gene: 5. The CDR3 totals 15 residues. The germline CDR1 and CDR2 sequences are SGHKS and YYEKEE (reference sequence). CDR3 sequence reads: CASSPGLAGPNEQFF. The CDR3 nucleotides read TGTGCCAGCAGCCCTGGACTAGCGGGACCCAATGAGCAGTTCTTC.

V usage is TRBV6-1 and J usage is TRBJ1-5; 8 bases match TRBD1. Germline V lookup: CDR1 MNHNS, CDR2 SASEGT. The CDR3 extends over 14 amino acids. Trimming at V came to 3 bases and at J to 5 bases, leaving 3 bases not matched to a gene. CDR3 protein: CASSEPGGDQPQHF. The CDR3 nucleotides read TGTGCCAGCAGTGAGCCAGGGGGCGATCAGCCCCAGCATTTT.

The chain employs TRBV28 and TRBJ1-1; D may be TRBD1 (6 bases). The V end was cut by 1 base, the J end by 4 bases, with 22 bases between. Germline-derived CDR1 and CDR2 are MDHEN and SYDVKM. The CDR3 has 18 residues. CDR3 sequence reads: CASSLYWGRDREPTEAFF. The CDR3 DNA is TGTGCCAGCAGTTTATACTGGGGGCGTGATCGGGAACCCACTGAAGCTTTCTTT.

V usage is TRBV18 and J usage is TRBJ2-3; tentative D call: TRBD2 (6 bases). This CDR3 region has 15 residues. The germline V gene encodes CDR1 KGHSH and CDR2 LQKENI. Trimming took off 1 base at V and 4 bases at J, with 12 bases between the two ends. CDR3 amino acids: CASSPRTREADTQYF. The CDR3 coding sequence is TGTGCCAGCTCACCACGGACCAGGGAGGCAGATACGCAGTATTTT.

This chain links TRBV7-6 with TRBJ2-1; 8 positions agree with TRBD2. Germline V gives CDR1 SGHVS, CDR2 FNYEAQ. The CDR3 is made up of 17 amino acids. V shed 2 bases, J shed 7 bases, and the junction held 13 bases outside the gene matches. The CDR3 DNA follows: TGTGCCAGCAGCTTAATTCCACAGCGGGAGTCGTTTAATGAGCAGTTCTTC. As protein: CASSLIPQRESFNEQFF.

The chain has TRBV3-1 (or the pseudogene TRBV3-2) and TRBJ1-2, with 9 bases identical to TRBD1. The CDR3 is made up of 15 amino acids. Germline assignment: CDR1 LGHDT and CDR2 YNNKEL (reference sequence). V trimming: 0 bases; J trimming: 4 bases; junction bases outside the gene matches: 3. The CDR3: CASSQDGGQGYGYTF. The CDR3 DNA follows: TGTGCCAGCAGCCAAGACGGGGGACAGGGCTATGGCTACACCTTC.

In this sample, this clone turned up once. The genes are TRBV7-8 and TRBJ2-6; TRBD1 matches at 8 bases. This CDR3 is built from 19 residues. Looked up from germline, CDR1 is SGHVS and CDR2 is FQNEAQ. Losses at the gene ends were 5 bases for V and 2 bases for J; bases not matched to a gene: 14. The CDR3 loop is CASSHGQGSLPTGANVLTF. Written as DNA, the CDR3 is TGTGCCAGCAGCCACGGACAGGGAAGCCTCCCCACTGGGGCCAACGTCCTGACTTTC.

There are a few counts of this clone. V is TRBV4-2 and J is TRBJ2-7; no firm D call. Germline CDR1 reads LGHNA; CDR2 reads YNFKEQ. The V and J ends lost 1 base and 1 base respectively, with 17 bases between them. The CDR3 contains 17 residues. The CDR3 DNA is TGTGCCAGCAGCCAAGTGCCCTACCCATCTCATTCCTACGAGCAGTACTTC. Protein sequence: CASSQVPYPSHSYEQYF.